This T cell receptor (beta chain) originates from a study of blood T cell repertoires in COVID-19. Per the germline V gene, CDR1 is SGHTA and CDR2 is FQGNSA. Trimming removed 6 bases from V and 3 bases from J, with 14 bases in between. This CDR3 is 14 amino acids long. Sequencing used immunoSEQ multiplex PCR; TCRdb keeps in-frame clones, though not all of them. The sample has about 200,000 clones, roughly 80% seen once. Donors were grouped by their self-reported clinical history. The receptor was derived from a woman aged 60 to 75 with acute COVID-19. Sequencing used PBMCs or T cells enriched from blood (not recorded which). This rearrangement joins TRBV7-2 to TRBJ1-2; no reliable D call. The CDR3 spells CASSPYSGHYGYTF. DNA for the CDR3: TGTGCCAGCAGTCCCTACAGTGGTCACTATGGCTACACCTTC.